This T cell receptor (beta chain) was profiled in a study of identical twins. MiXCR was run by TCRdb on the 5' RACE reads, yielding one entry per CDR3 protein. The sample has 1.5 million to 2 million distinct CDR3 sequences; about 32% are singletons. Only a few counts were recorded for this clonotype. The V end lost 4 bases, the J end lost 6 bases, and 10 bases lay between the germline ends. The germline gives CDR1 MNHEY, CDR2 SMNVEV (reference sequence). This CDR3 has 13 amino acids. The genes are TRBV27 and TRBJ1-5; the D gene is possibly TRBD1 (6 bases). Sequencing input: cord blood. The sequence came from a newborn girl in good health. This chain's CDR3 is CASSSSGVQPQHF. As DNA, the CDR3 is TGTGCCAGCAGTTCTTCAGGGGTTCAGCCCCAGCATTTT.